This T cell receptor (beta chain) was identified during a study of shared clonotypes between healthy human individuals. Donors, without exception, were Caucasian adults residing in Nashville, Tennessee. Per the germline V gene, CDR1 is MNHEY and CDR2 is SMNVEV (reference sequence). Unmatched junction bases numbered 14, after V lost 9 bases and J lost 4 bases. The CDR3 is 15 residues long. Study results and limitations: Sorted-subset sequencing was shown by rarefaction to be incomplete despite large depth. The study sampled only blood, and tissue repertoires likely differ. Clonotypes not shared had lower generation probabilities than those common to all four donors.

The repertoire was sequenced with immunoSEQ multiplex PCR; TCRdb's copy has only in-frame clones and lacks some. This table has roughly 1,000,000 clones, more than 75% appearing once. Remarks on this clone: The antigen is unknown.

This TCR was recovered from a man aged 18-30 years in good health. Some clones in this sample may be carry-over from other donors' samples. This chain connects TRBV27 to TRBJ2-7; 8 nucleotides align to TRBD2. The sequenced material came from memory CD4+ T cells from PBMCs. Subset indicated: CD45RA-negative fraction. The CDR3 spells CASSSPGTSSYEQYF. CDR3 DNA sequence: TGTGCCAGTTCAAGTCCCGGGACTAGTTCTTACGAGCAGTACTTC.